Listed below are T cell receptor beta chains from one sample, sequenced in a study of blood T cells in healthy people across ages. One entry per CDR3 protein results from TCRdb running MiXCR on the 5' RACE reads. The sample holds more than 600,000 distinct CDR3 sequences, just under 25% seen once. The sample also formed part of further work on T cells of mothers and their children.

Sequencing was performed on blood. The source of these receptors is a boy between 5 and 17 years old in good health. CDR3s include the opening cysteine and the closing phenylalanine or tryptophan. D genes are given only for firm matches. Clone size is stated in some rows and not others, as once, few, many or a class when expanded.

cdr3_length,j_call,clone_size,v_call,d_call,cdr3_aa,cdr3_nt
13,TRBJ2-7,-,TRBV20-1,-,CSARGLDLYEQYF,TGCAGTGCTAGAGGACTAGACCTCTACGAGCAGTACTTC
16,TRBJ2-5,few,TRBV5-1,TRBD1,CASSLGRDRFRETQYF,TGCGCCAGCAGCTTGGGCCGGGACAGGTTTCGAGAGACCCAGTACTTC
14,TRBJ1-4,few,TRBV2,-,CASSGTAPREKLFF,TGTGCCAGCAGTGGGACAGCGCCCAGAGAAAAACTGTTTTTT
16,TRBJ1-2,-,TRBV6-1,-,CASSLTGRGGFYGYTF,TGTGCCAGCAGCCTAACGGGAAGGGGCGGATTCTATGGCTACACCTTC
13,TRBJ2-7,-,TRBV5-1,-,CASREWTEHEQYF,TGCGCCAGCAGGGAATGGACAGAGCACGAGCAGTACTTC
16,TRBJ2-3,-,TRBV2,TRBD2,CASSLTSGRSTDTQYF,TGTGCCAGCAGTTTGACTAGCGGGAGGTCCACAGATACGCAGTATTTT
14,TRBJ1-2,-,TRBV6-5,-,CASSSPGADYGYTF,TGTGCCAGCAGTTCCCCCGGGGCAGACTATGGCTACACCTTC
14,TRBJ2-3,few,TRBV20-1,TRBD1,CSARGQGNGDTQYF,TGCAGTGCTAGGGGACAGGGGAACGGAGATACGCAGTATTTT
15,TRBJ1-4,-,TRBV28,-,CASSYPGESNEKLFF,TGTGCCAGCAGTTATCCAGGGGAGTCTAATGAAAAACTGTTTTTT
17,TRBJ2-1,few,TRBV7-3,TRBD2,CASSPHGSSGGYNEQFF,TGTGCCAGCAGCCCCCACGGATCTAGCGGGGGATACAATGAGCAGTTCTTC
16,TRBJ2-3,few,TRBV12-3/TRBV12-4,TRBD2,CASSDPGTSGGDTQYF,TGTGCCAGCAGCGACCCAGGGACTAGCGGGGGAGATACGCAGTATTTT
13,TRBJ2-7,few,TRBV27,-,CASSQRTDYEQYF,TGTGCCAGCAGTCAACGGACAGATTACGAGCAGTACTTC
15,TRBJ1-2,-,TRBV27,-,CASSPIDRSHYGYTF,TGTGCCAGCAGCCCTATCGACAGGTCCCACTATGGCTACACCTTC
18,TRBJ2-1,-,TRBV5-1,TRBD2,CASSLGRTSGRLWDEQFF,TGCGCCAGCAGCTTGGGGAGGACTAGCGGGAGACTATGGGATGAGCAGTTCTTC
15,TRBJ2-2,-,TRBV5-4,-,CASSLLGAGTGELFF,TGTGCCAGCAGCTTGCTGGGGGCGGGGACCGGGGAGCTGTTTTTT
14,TRBJ2-5,-,TRBV7-9,TRBD1,CASSLGGQGETQYF,TGTGCCAGCAGCTTAGGGGGACAGGGAGAGACCCAGTACTTC
18,TRBJ2-5,-,TRBV21-1,-,CASSEPGQGAKQAETQYF,TGTGCCAGCAGCGAACCGGGACAGGGGGCGAAGCAGGCAGAGACCCAGTACTTC
14,TRBJ1-1,-,TRBV27,-,CASSWRGANTEAFF,TGTGCCAGCAGTTGGAGGGGGGCGAACACTGAAGCTTTCTTT
14,TRBJ2-1,few,TRBV5-1,-,CASSLSTGGDEQFF,TGCGCCAGCAGCTTGAGTACTGGAGGGGATGAGCAGTTCTTC
16,TRBJ2-6,few,TRBV25-1,-,CASSVGGDPGANVLTF,TGTGCCAGCAGTGTTGGAGGGGACCCTGGGGCCAACGTCCTGACTTTC
13,TRBJ2-1,few,TRBV20-1,-,CSARDRRDDEQFF,TGCAGTGCTAGAGATAGGAGGGACGATGAGCAGTTCTTC
16,TRBJ2-5,few,TRBV21-1,-,CASSKGGTPLQETQYF,TGTGCCAGCAGCAAAGGGGGGACTCCCCTCCAAGAGACCCAGTACTTC
14,TRBJ2-5,many,TRBV20-1,TRBD2,CSVLSGGASGTQYF,TGCAGTGTCCTAAGCGGGGGGGCGTCCGGGACCCAGTACTTC
12,TRBJ2-1,-,TRBV24-1,TRBD1,CATRGGQPPQFF,TGTGCCACCAGAGGGGGCCAACCCCCGCAGTTCTTC
14,TRBJ1-2,-,TRBV20-1,-,CSARDREREEGYTF,TGCAGTGCTAGAGATCGGGAGAGGGAGGAGGGCTACACCTTC
16,TRBJ2-3,-,TRBV7-9,TRBD2,CASISTAGASTDTQYF,TGTGCCAGCATCTCGACGGCGGGAGCTAGCACAGATACGCAGTATTTT
14,TRBJ2-3,few,TRBV5-1,-,CASSFPGVSDTQYF,TGCGCCAGCAGCTTTCCGGGAGTGTCCGATACGCAGTATTTT
15,TRBJ2-7,-,TRBV5-5,TRBD1,CANSPGTGGTYEQYF,TGTGCCAACAGCCCAGGGACAGGGGGCACCTACGAGCAGTACTTC
15,TRBJ1-4,-,TRBV3-1,-,CASSLIRETNEKLFF,TGTGCCAGCAGCCTAATCAGGGAAACTAATGAAAAACTGTTTTTT
15,TRBJ1-2,-,TRBV12-3/TRBV12-4,TRBD1,CASSFGRGASYGYTF,TGTGCCAGCAGTTTCGGCAGGGGGGCAAGCTATGGCTACACCTTC
12,TRBJ2-7,-,TRBV29-1,-,CSVEVTSYGQYF,TGCAGCGTTGAGGTCACGTCCTACGGGCAGTACTTC
15,TRBJ2-3,-,TRBV5-1,-,CASSLRDTQWDTQYF,TGCGCCAGCAGCCTCCGGGACACGCAGTGGGATACGCAGTATTTT
16,TRBJ2-1,-,TRBV4-3,-,CASSQGVESSYNEQFF,TGCGCCAGCAGCCAAGGTGTAGAAAGCTCCTACAATGAGCAGTTCTTC
14,TRBJ2-5,few,TRBV29-1,TRBD2,CSVRTSGKQETQYF,TGCAGCGTAAGGACTAGCGGTAAACAAGAGACCCAGTACTTC
15,TRBJ1-4,-,TRBV6-6,-,CASSYSLSAYEKLFF,TGTGCCAGCAGTTACTCGTTGTCAGCTTATGAAAAACTGTTTTTT
14,TRBJ2-5,few,TRBV2,TRBD1,CASSSQGTTKTQYF,TGTGCCAGCAGTTCACAGGGGACCACAAAGACCCAGTACTTC
14,TRBJ2-3,-,TRBV12-3/TRBV12-4,-,CASSLRPYTDTQNF,TGTGCCAGCAGTTTAAGGCCGTACACAGATACGCAGAATTTT
14,TRBJ1-1,-,TRBV24-1,-,CATREVGVDTEAFF,TGTGCCACCAGAGAGGTGGGGGTAGACACTGAAGCTTTCTTT
19,TRBJ2-2,few,TRBV21-1,-,CASPTLGQGPKSRTGELFF,TGTGCCAGTCCGACCCTGGGACAGGGCCCTAAAAGTAGGACCGGGGAGCTGTTTTTT
14,TRBJ2-3,many,TRBV7-2,-,CASSPGLSTDTQYF,TGTGCCAGCAGCCCCGGACTGAGCACAGATACGCAGTATTTT
15,TRBJ1-2,-,TRBV5-1,-,CASSLDSGIDYGYTF,TGCGCCAGCAGCTTGGATTCGGGGATTGACTATGGCTACACCTTC
15,TRBJ2-2,-,TRBV6-5,-,CASSYFPTNTGELFF,TGTGCCAGCAGTTATTTCCCGACGAACACCGGGGAGCTGTTTTTT